This T cell receptor beta chain was profiled in a study of CD8+CD57+ T cells in acquired aplastic anemia. Patients included in sequencing had previously demonstrated CD8+CD57+ cell expansion by flow cytometry. The TCR beta profiling, which covered VDJ combination and CDR3 sequence, was carried out using genomic DNA as the template. Via MiXCR, TCRdb re-called the reads, giving one row per CDR3 protein. Of roughly 160,000 distinct CDR3 sequences listed, about two thirds are singletons. V lost 2 bases to trimming and J lost 5 bases, with 9 bases between them. CDR1 and CDR2 from the germline V gene are MNHEY and SMNVEV (reference sequence). The CDR3 loop spans 13 amino acids.

This sequence joins TRBV27 and TRBJ1-1, with D unresolved. The specimen was sorted CD4+, CD8+, or CD8+CD57+ T cells (not recorded which) from PBMCs. This receptor was obtained from a human donor with aplastic anemia. CDR3 DNA sequence: TGTGCCAGCAGTTTAGGGCCTGGGACTGAAGCTTTCTTT. Amino acids: CASSLGPGTEAFF.